The TCR beta chain under discussion was sequenced for a study of Graves' ophthalmopathy and Graves' hyperthyroidism. The sequenced template was RNA, covering the TCR beta CDR3 region. After a first-round RT-PCR with HTBI primers, a second-round multiplex PCR was run. One entry per CDR3 protein, called by TCRdb with MiXCR from the multiplex PCR reads. Of over a million distinct CDR3 sequences listed, about 38% are singletons. This clonotype has only a few counts. Its antigen is as yet unknown. Study findings and constraints: Discriminating ophthalmopathy from stable hyperthyroidism, a 13-signature model attained a sensitivity of under 90% and a specificity of about 81%. Among expanded thyroid clonotypes above 0.001 frequency, most also occurred in blood.

Hyperthyroidism was new, under 2 months, in patients aged 18 to 65. Orbital computed tomography and thyroid ultrasound, along with TRAb, serum thyroxine and clinical symptoms, underpinned diagnosis. Germline values: CDR1 LNHDA, CDR2 SQIVND (reference sequence). Deletions cut 7 bases from V and 0 bases from J, with 14 bases between. The CDR3 sequence is 15 residues long. V is TRBV19 and J is TRBJ2-3; a possible D gene is TRBD2 (5 bases). Sequencing was performed on peripheral blood or thyroid tissue (not recorded which). The TCR comes from an adult man with Graves' hyperthyroidism. The CDR3 here is CASIERGRSTDTQYF. The CDR3 bases are TGTGCCAGTATCGAACGAGGGAGAAGCACAGATACGCAGTATTTT.